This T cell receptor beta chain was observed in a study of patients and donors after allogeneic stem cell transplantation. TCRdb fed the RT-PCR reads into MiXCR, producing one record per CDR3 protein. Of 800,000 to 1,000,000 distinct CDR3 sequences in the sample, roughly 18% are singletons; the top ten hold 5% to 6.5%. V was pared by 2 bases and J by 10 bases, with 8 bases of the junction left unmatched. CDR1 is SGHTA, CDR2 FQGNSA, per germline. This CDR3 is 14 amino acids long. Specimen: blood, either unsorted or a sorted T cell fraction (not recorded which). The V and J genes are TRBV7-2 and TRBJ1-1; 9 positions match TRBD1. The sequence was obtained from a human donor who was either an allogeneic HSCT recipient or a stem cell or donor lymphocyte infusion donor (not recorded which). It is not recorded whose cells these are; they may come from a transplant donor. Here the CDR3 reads CASSLPGQGRLAFF. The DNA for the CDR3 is TGTGCCAGCAGCTTACCGGGACAGGGCCGCCTAGCTTTCTTT.